The 28 T cell receptor beta chains given below trace back to one sample, sequenced in a study of shared clonotypes between healthy human individuals. The protocol was immunoSEQ multiplex PCR, while the TCRdb copy is restricted to in-frame clones and leaves out a portion. The table lists over 2 million clones, around 95% of them singletons. The sequenced sample was naive CD4+ T cells sorted from blood. Subset: CD45RA+ positively selected. All receptors come from a man aged 18 to 29 in good health.

This rearrangement joins TRBV18 to TRBJ1-1; 7 nucleotides align to TRBD1. Per germline, CDR1 KGHSH and CDR2 LQKENI. The CDR3 runs 14 residues. The junction had 10 bases not matched to a gene; V was cut back by 1 base and J by 11 bases. The CDR3 loop reads CASSPLDRVRGAFF. CDR3 nucleotides: TGTGCCAGCTCACCACTTGACAGGGTGAGAGGGGCTTTCTTT.

The genes are TRBV7-2 and TRBJ1-6; 8 bases are a match to TRBD1. J lost 5 bases, V lost 3 bases, and 3 bases had no gene match. The V gene's germline CDR1 is SGHTA and CDR2 FQGNSA. The CDR3 has 15 residues. DNA of the CDR3: TGTGCCAGCAGCTTTCAGGGGGCGGATAATTCACCCCTCCACTTT. Protein: CASSFQGADNSPLHF. Drawing the rest from reference TRBV7-2 and TRBJ1-6, the complete variable domain is GAGVSQSPSNKVTEKGKDVELRCDPISGHTALYWYRQSLGQGLEFLIYFQGNSAPDKSGLPSDRFSAERTGGSVSTLTIQRTQQEDSAVYLCASSFQGADNSPLHFGNGTRLTVT.

The chain carries TRBV5-1 and TRBJ1-5, with D tentatively TRBD1 (5 bases). The CDR3 covers 14 residues. Germline V gene data show CDR1 as SGHRS and CDR2 as YFSETQ. Trimming took off 2 bases at V and 9 bases at J, with 15 bases between the two ends. The chain's CDR3 is CASSLGTAGGPQHF. CDR3 sequence (DNA): TGCGCCAGCAGCTTAGGGACTGCTGGAGGGCCCCAGCATTTT.

V usage is TRBV6-5 and J usage is TRBJ2-2; D possibly corresponds to TRBD1 (5 bases). V lost 7 bases and J 6 bases, leaving 15 bases between the germline ends. Germline V gives CDR1 MNHEY, CDR2 SVGAGI. This CDR3 contains 14 residues. DNA of the CDR3: TGTGCCAGCACCGAACCCACCAGGGCCGGGGAGCTGTTTTTT. Its translation is CASTEPTRAGELFF.

For this clone: Other nucleotide sequences from this sample produce the same CDR3. The rearrangement joins TRBV6-1 to TRBJ1-3; the D is unclear. Germline lookup yields CDR1 MNHNS and CDR2 SASEGT. The CDR3 has 13 amino acids. V gave up 8 bases and J gave up 0 bases, with 8 bases separating them. DNA of the CDR3: TGTGCCAGCCGAACTTCCTCTGGAAACACCATATATTTT. This sequence encodes CASRTSSGNTIYF.

Here the CDR3 reads CASSVGSSLYYDLNTEAFF. The CDR3 DNA reads as TGTGCCAGCTCAGTAGGGAGTTCCCTCTATTATGACTTGAACACTGAAGCTTTCTTT. V is TRBV18 and J is TRBJ1-1; no definite D call. This CDR3 comprises 19 residues. V lost 5 bases and J lost 0, with 25 bases in between. CDR1 is KGHSH and CDR2 is LQKENI in the germline V gene. Full variable domain (remainder filled in from reference TRBV18 and TRBJ1-1): NAGVMQNPRHLVRRRGQEARLRCSPMKGHSHVYWYRQLPEEGLKFMVYLQKENIIDESGMPKERFSAEFPKEGPSILRIQQVVRGDSAAYFCASSVGSSLYYDLNTEAFFGQGTRLTVV.

This clone was picked up a small number of times. CDR3 coding DNA: TGTGCCTGGGGGGCTCAGGGTTCTGGGGCCAACGTCCTGACTTTC. Protein: CAWGAQGSGANVLTF. The V call is TRBV30, the J call TRBJ2-6; perhaps TRBD1 as D (5 bases). This CDR3 is built from 15 residues. The ends were cut back, 5 bases at V and 1 base at J, with 12 bases in the middle. CDR1 is GTSNPN and CDR2 is SVGIG in the germline V gene (reference sequence).

This chain uses TRBV9 with TRBJ2-3; tentatively, D is TRBD1 (7 bases). The ends were cut back, 4 bases at V and 1 base at J, with 13 bases in the middle. Per germline, CDR1 SGDLS and CDR2 YYNGEE. The CDR3 spans 15 residues. For the CDR3, the DNA is TGTGCCAGCAGCCCAGGGGGGCCTGGCACAGATACGCAGTATTTT. Translation gives CASSPGGPGTDTQYF.

The count of this clone is one. V gene TRBV18 combines with J gene TRBJ1-5, with unresolved D. Looked up from germline, CDR1 is KGHSH and CDR2 is LQKENI. The CDR3 consists of 14 residues. V lost 10 bases to trimming and J lost 4 bases, with 17 bases between them. The CDR3 spells CATRETLGNQPQHF. The CDR3 region has the DNA TGTGCCACTAGGGAGACTCTCGGTAATCAGCCCCAGCATTTT.

In this sample, this clone turned up once. The genes are TRBV6-8 and TRBJ2-6, with D possibly being TRBD1 (6 bases). Germline V gene lookup returns CDR1 MNHGY and CDR2 SAAAGT. Trimming shortened V by 6 bases and J by 6 bases, and 15 bases separated the two germline ends. The CDR3 sequence is 15 residues long. CDR3 protein: CASSCDRPLANVLTF. The DNA for the CDR3 is TGTGCCAGCAGCTGCGACAGGCCGCTGGCCAACGTCCTGACTTTC.

Details on this clone: This sequence may be a read error, since a much larger clone differs from it by one base. The chain combines TRBV30 with TRBJ2-1; 7 bases map to TRBD1. J was trimmed by 6 bases and V by 4 bases; bases with no gene match: 0. The CDR3 spans 11 residues. Germline CDR1 is GTSNPN and CDR2 is SVGIG (reference sequence). Here the CDR3 reads CAWTGGNEQFF. The CDR3 DNA is TGTGCCTGGACAGGGGGCAATGAGCAGTTCTTC.

The gene calls are TRBV5-1 and TRBJ1-6; 7 bases align to TRBD1. The V segment lost 0 bases and the J segment 7 bases; nucleotides outside the gene matches: 1. This CDR3 is built from 14 residues. The germline gives CDR1 SGHRS, CDR2 YFSETQ. The CDR3 DNA is TGCGCCAGCAGCTTGGTGGACAGGAATTCACCCCTCCACTTT. Protein sequence: CASSLVDRNSPLHF.

J is TRBJ1-6 and V is TRBV6-5; 7 bases align to TRBD1. The CDR3 is made up of 14 amino acids. Germline V lookup: CDR1 MNHEY, CDR2 SVGAGI. J lost 10 bases, V lost 5 bases, and 8 bases had no gene match. CDR3 nucleotides: TGTGCCAGCAGTGCGACAGGGCGAAACTCACCCCTCCACTTT. Translated: CASSATGRNSPLHF.

The chain is built from TRBV7-9 and TRBJ2-5; 10 bases agree with TRBD2. V trimming: 1 base; J trimming: 0 bases; junction bases outside the gene matches: 2. Germline CDR1 and CDR2: SEHNR and FQNEAQ (reference sequence). The CDR3 runs 16 residues. CDR3 DNA sequence: TGTGCCAGCAGCTTAGTACTAGCGGGGAACCAAGAGACCCAGTACTTC. Translated: CASSLVLAGNQETQYF.

The rearrangement links TRBV7-9 to TRBJ1-6; 11 nucleotides align to TRBD1. The germline gives CDR1 SEHNR, CDR2 FQNEAQ (reference sequence). CDR3 length: 15 residues. Trimming at V came to 11 bases and at J to 9 bases, leaving 12 bases not matched to a gene. In DNA form, the CDR3 reads TGTGCCTCGGGTGGGGACGGACAGGGGGCTTCACCCCTCCACTTT. The encoded protein is CASGGDGQGASPLHF.

The chain recombines TRBV2 with TRBJ1-2, with D perhaps TRBD1 (5 bases). Trimming took off 3 bases at V and 6 bases at J, with 8 bases between the two ends. Germline CDR1 reads SNHLY; CDR2 reads FYNNEI. The CDR3 totals 12 residues. For the CDR3, the DNA is TGTGCCAGCAGTGAGTCAGGGAATGGCTACACCTTC. It encodes CASSESGNGYTF.

The genes are TRBV6-5 and TRBJ2-5; 8 bases are a match to TRBD1. Germline assignment: CDR1 MNHEY and CDR2 SVGAGI. Trimming took 0 bases from V and 4 from J; bases not matched to a gene: 7. The CDR3 has 16 residues. CDR3 protein: CASSYSPGGEGETQYF. Written as DNA, the CDR3 is TGTGCCAGCAGTTACTCCCCAGGGGGCGAAGGAGAGACCCAGTACTTC.

Concerning this clone: Other DNA sequences in this sample translate to the same CDR3. This rearrangement joins TRBV20-1 to TRBJ2-3, with D possibly being TRBD2 (5 bases). The germline V gene encodes CDR1 DFQATT and CDR2 SNEGSKA (reference sequence). The V end was cut by 6 bases, the J end by 5 bases, with 9 bases between. The CDR3 runs to 11 residues. The CDR3 here is CSARTGDTQYF. The CDR3 nucleotides read TGCAGTGCGAGGACTGGAGATACGCAGTATTTT.

The rearrangement joins TRBV7-2 to TRBJ2-6; D is unclear. CDR3 size: 16 residues. Germline V gene lookup returns CDR1 SGHTA and CDR2 FQGNSA. Trimming stripped 3 bases from V and 0 bases from J, with 9 bases between. This CDR3 is CASSFTFASGANVLTF. The CDR3 DNA is TGTGCCAGCAGCTTCACGTTCGCCTCTGGGGCCAACGTCCTGACTTTC.

The chain combines TRBV6-1 with TRBJ2-7; possible D gene TRBD1, 6 bases. Germline V gene lookup returns CDR1 MNHNS and CDR2 SASEGT. V was cut by 4 bases and J by 3 bases, with 10 bases left in between. There are 13 residues in the CDR3. Here the CDR3 DNA reads TGTGCCAGCAGTGTAGAACAGGGCTACGAGCAGTACTTC. Protein: CASSVEQGYEQYF.

In its sample, this clone was seen once. V usage is TRBV6-1 and J usage is TRBJ1-2, with 9 bases identical to TRBD1. The CDR3 sequence is 14 residues long. V dropped 5 bases and J dropped 4; count of bases not matched to a gene: 5. CDR1 is MNHNS, CDR2 SASEGT, per germline. CDR3 in DNA: TGTGCCAGCAGTAACCGGGACAGGGTCTATGGCTACACCTTC. The encoded protein is CASSNRDRVYGYTF.

V and J are TRBV11-3 and TRBJ2-1; D possibly corresponds to TRBD2 (5 bases). With 4 bases removed from V and 9 bases from J, the gap between germline ends came to 16 bases. CDR1 SGHNT and CDR2 YENEEA come from the germline V gene. CDR3 length: 14 residues. The CDR3 sequence is CASSSQIGGSEQFF. DNA for the CDR3: TGTGCCAGCAGCTCCCAGATAGGTGGGAGTGAGCAGTTCTTC.

The V call is TRBV15, the J call TRBJ2-5; D uncertain. The CDR3 covers 14 residues. Germline V gene data show CDR1 as LNHNV and CDR2 as YYDKDF (reference sequence). V shed 0 bases and J shed 4 bases, with 9 bases lying between them. The CDR3 nucleotides are TGTGCCACCAGCAGAGATCTTTTAAGAGAGACCCAGTACTTC. Its protein is CATSRDLLRETQYF.

The V and J genes are TRBV2 and TRBJ2-7; a possible D gene is TRBD2 (7 bases). Between the trimmed V and J ends, which lost 8 bases and 5 bases, there was a span of 19 bases. Germline CDR1 SNHLY, CDR2 FYNNEI. CDR3 length equals 14 residues. In nucleotides, the CDR3 is TGTGCCAGCCGTGCTAGGTTCGGGGGGCACGAGCAGTACTTC. This sequence encodes CASRARFGGHEQYF.

Remarks on this clone: Other DNA variants within this sample encode the same CDR3. V is TRBV18 and J is TRBJ1-1, with D hard to call. From germline, CDR1 is KGHSH and CDR2 LQKENI. Trimming pared 2 bases from V and 1 base from J, leaving 5 bases between. There are 13 residues in the CDR3. CDR3 DNA: TGTGCCAGCTCACCAATCGAGAACACTGAAGCTTTCTTT. It codes for CASSPIENTEAFF.

This clone appeared once. This CDR3 is also generated by other DNA sequences in the sample. The V call is TRBV18, the J call TRBJ2-7, with D possibly being TRBD1 or TRBD2 (5 bases each). The CDR3 length is 13 residues. Germline lookup yields CDR1 KGHSH and CDR2 LQKENI. V was pared by 1 base and J by 4 bases, with 8 bases between. The CDR3 sequence: CASSPRGGYEQYF. The CDR3 DNA sequence: TGTGCCAGCTCACCACGTGGGGGATACGAGCAGTACTTC.

The chain uses TRBV5-4 and TRBJ2-7, with TRBD2 matching 10 bases. Per the germline V gene, CDR1 is SGHNT and CDR2 is YYREEE (reference sequence). The CDR3 spans 15 residues. V gave up 2 bases and J gave up 5 bases; unmatched junction bases: 7. The CDR3 nucleotides read TGTGCCAGCAGCTTAATAGCGGGGGGTACCCACGAGCAGTACTTC. It yields the protein CASSLIAGGTHEQYF.

The chain employs TRBV2 and TRBJ2-7, with D unresolved. V was clipped by 4 bases and J by 0 bases, with 10 bases between them. CDR3 length equals 14 residues. Germline lookup yields CDR1 SNHLY and CDR2 FYNNEI. The CDR3 here is CASSGWGSSYEQYF. CDR3 DNA: TGTGCCAGCAGTGGATGGGGAAGCTCCTACGAGCAGTACTTC.